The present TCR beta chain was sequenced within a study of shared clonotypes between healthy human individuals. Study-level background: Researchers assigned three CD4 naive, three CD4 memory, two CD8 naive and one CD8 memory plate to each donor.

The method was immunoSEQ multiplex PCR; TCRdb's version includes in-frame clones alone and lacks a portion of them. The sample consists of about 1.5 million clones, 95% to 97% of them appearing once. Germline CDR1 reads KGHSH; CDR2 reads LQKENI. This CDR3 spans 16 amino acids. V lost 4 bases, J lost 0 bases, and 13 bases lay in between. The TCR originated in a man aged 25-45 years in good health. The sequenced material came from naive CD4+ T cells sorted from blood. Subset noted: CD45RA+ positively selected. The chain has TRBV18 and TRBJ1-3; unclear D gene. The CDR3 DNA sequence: TGTGCCAGCTCACGGAAGGACCAATACTCTGGAAACACCATATATTTT. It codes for CASSRKDQYSGNTIYF.